This entry lists 2 T cell receptor beta chains sequenced from one sample in a study of shared clonotypes between healthy human individuals. This table comes from immunoSEQ multiplex PCR, and its TCRdb copy is limited to in-frame clones, with some not included. In the table there are some 1 million clones, around 75% of which are singletons. The specimen sequenced was memory CD4+ T cells sorted from blood. Noted subset: CD45RA-negative fraction. These receptors originate from a man aged 18 to 29 in good health.

The chain is built from TRBV4-1 and TRBJ1-5, with D uncertain. This CDR3 contains 13 residues. Trimming shortened V by 5 bases and J by 6 bases, and 11 bases separated the two germline ends. CDR1 is MGHRA and CDR2 is YSYEKL in the germline V gene. The CDR3 coding sequence is TGCGCCAGCAGCTCCAAGGCGGGTCAGCCCCAGCATTTT. Protein: CASSSKAGQPQHF.

J is TRBJ1-1 and V is TRBV7-8; possibly TRBD1 for D (6 bases). The V and J ends lost 2 bases and 4 bases respectively, with 11 bases between them. Germline V CDR1 and CDR2: SGHVS, FQNEAQ. This CDR3 has 14 amino acids. The CDR3 nucleotides read TGTGCCAGCAGCTTATTTTCAGGGGCCACTGAAGCTTTCTTT. It yields the protein CASSLFSGATEAFF.